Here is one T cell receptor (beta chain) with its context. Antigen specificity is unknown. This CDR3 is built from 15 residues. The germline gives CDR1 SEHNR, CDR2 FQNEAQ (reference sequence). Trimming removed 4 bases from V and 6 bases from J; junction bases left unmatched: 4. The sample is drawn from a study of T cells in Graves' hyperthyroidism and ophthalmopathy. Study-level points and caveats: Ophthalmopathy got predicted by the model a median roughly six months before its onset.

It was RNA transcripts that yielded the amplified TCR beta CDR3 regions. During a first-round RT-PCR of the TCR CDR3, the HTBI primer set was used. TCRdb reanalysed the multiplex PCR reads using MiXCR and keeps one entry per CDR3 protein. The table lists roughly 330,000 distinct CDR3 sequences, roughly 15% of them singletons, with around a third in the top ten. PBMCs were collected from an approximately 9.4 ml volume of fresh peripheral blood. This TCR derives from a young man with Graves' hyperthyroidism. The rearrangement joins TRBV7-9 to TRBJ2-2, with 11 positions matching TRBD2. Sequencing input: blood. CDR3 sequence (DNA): TGTGCCAGCAGCTGGCTAGCGGGAGGAGCCGGGGAGCTGTTTTTT. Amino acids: CASSWLAGGAGELFF. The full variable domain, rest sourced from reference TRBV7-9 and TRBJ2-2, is DTGVSQNPRHKITKRGQNVTFRCDPISEHNRLYWYRQTLGQGPEFLTYFQNEAQLEKSRLLSDRFSAERPKGSFSTLEIQRTEQGDSAMYLCASSWLAGGAGELFFGEGSRLTVL.